The 24 T cell receptor beta chains below come from one sample, sequenced in a study of cytomegalovirus exposure and HLA in healthy donors (dated by TCRdb to 2017 to 2019). Library preparation employed the immunoSEQ multiplex PCR assay. What TCRdb holds here is the immuneACCESS table cut down to in-frame rearrangements. Part of the clones is not present; checked against another copy, under half of the missing clones reflect an unresolved V gene, and the others are unexplained. The sample yields under 150,000 clones; approximately 86% were counted once. The biggest ten clones account for 8.7% of the sample. Sequencing was carried out using PBMCs. The receptors were sampled from a man aged 18 to 29 in good health and CMV-seropositive.

This rearrangement joins TRBV5-1 to TRBJ1-3, with 9 bases lining up with TRBD1. Per germline, CDR1 SGHRS and CDR2 YFSETQ. The CDR3 length is 16 residues. V lost 0 bases, J lost 2 bases, and 3 bases stayed unmatched. Here the CDR3 reads CASSLGNRGPGNTIYF. The CDR3 DNA reads as TGCGCCAGCAGCTTGGGAAACAGGGGGCCTGGAAACACCATATATTTT.

The chain links TRBV19 to TRBJ1-5; D is possibly TRBD1 (5 bases). V was trimmed by 2 bases and J by 5 bases, leaving 13 bases between them. Germline V gene lookup returns CDR1 LNHDA and CDR2 SQIVND (reference sequence). The CDR3 is 15 amino acids. The CDR3 reads CASSIIAGGDQPQHF. CDR3 nucleotides: TGTGCCAGTAGTATAATCGCCGGAGGGGATCAGCCCCAGCATTTT. Looking up the rest from reference TRBV19 and TRBJ1-5 gives the full variable domain: DGGITQSPKYLFRKEGQNVTLSCEQNLNHDAMYWYRQDPGQGLRLIYYSQIVNDFQKGDIAEGYSVSREKKESFPLTVTSAQKNPTAFYLCASSIIAGGDQPQHFGDGTRLSIL.

This clone was observed a handful of times. CDR3 sequence: CAWSTSGYNEQFF. CDR3 coding DNA: TGTGCCTGGTCGACTAGCGGATACAATGAGCAGTTCTTC. The rearrangement links TRBV30 to TRBJ2-1; 9 positions agree with TRBD2. Germline V lookup: CDR1 GTSNPN, CDR2 SVGIG (reference sequence). The CDR3 spans 13 residues. Germline trimming cut 5 bases from V and 4 bases from J; bases unmatched to any gene: 3.

This rearrangement joins TRBV5-1 to TRBJ1-1, with a possible D match to TRBD1 (6 bases). The CDR3 is made up of 13 amino acids. V lost 7 bases to trimming and J lost 6 bases, with 16 bases between them. Germline V gene data show CDR1 as SGHRS and CDR2 as YFSETQ. The CDR3 protein is CASGSDRRSEAFF. CDR3 DNA: TGCGCCAGCGGCAGTGACAGGCGGTCTGAAGCTTTCTTT. The whole variable domain, remainder taken from reference TRBV5-1 and TRBJ1-1, is KAGVTQTPRYLIKTRGQQVTLSCSPISGHRSVSWYQQTPGQGLQFLFEYFSETQRNKGNFPGRFSGRQFSNSRSEMNVSTLELGDSALYLCASGSDRRSEAFFGQGTRLTVV.

The chain is built from TRBV2 and TRBJ1-4, with 10 bases fitting TRBD1. CDR1 is SNHLY and CDR2 is FYNNEI in the germline V gene. V shed 4 bases, J shed 8 bases, and the junction held 4 bases outside the gene matches. The CDR3 is made up of 14 amino acids. The DNA for the CDR3 is TGTGCCAGCAGTGGGGACAGGGGTTACGAAAAACTGTTTTTT. This sequence encodes CASSGDRGYEKLFF.

The rearrangement links TRBV7-3 to TRBJ2-3, with D unclear. The V end was cut by 5 bases, the J end by 4 bases, with 10 bases between. The germline V gene has CDR1 SGHTA and CDR2 FQGTGA. The CDR3 is 13 residues long. The chain's CDR3 is CASSPQAADTQYF. The CDR3 DNA follows: TGTGCCAGCAGCCCTCAGGCTGCAGATACGCAGTATTTT.

The chain uses TRBV7-2 and TRBJ1-1; possibly TRBD1 for D (6 bases). V gave up 5 bases and J gave up 7 bases, with 11 bases separating them. Germline CDR1 SGHTA, CDR2 FQGNSA. The length of the CDR3 is 12 residues. The CDR3 reads CASSRTGIEAFF. In DNA form, the CDR3 reads TGTGCCAGCAGCCGTACAGGGATTGAAGCTTTCTTT.

The chain combines TRBV5-4 with TRBJ2-1; TRBD2 aligns across 9 bases. The V segment lost 4 bases and the J segment 4 bases; nucleotides outside the gene matches: 9. The CDR3 loop spans 16 amino acids. Germline assignment: CDR1 SGHNT and CDR2 YYREEE (reference sequence). CDR3 residues: CASSTIAGAEYNEQFF. The CDR3 nucleotides are TGTGCCAGCAGCACAATAGCGGGAGCTGAGTACAATGAGCAGTTCTTC.

The count of this clone is one. The gene calls are TRBV2 and TRBJ1-2; 9 nucleotides align to TRBD1. Losses at the gene ends were 3 bases for V and 7 bases for J; bases not matched to a gene: 6. CDR1 and CDR2 from the germline V gene are SNHLY and FYNNEI. The length of the CDR3 is 14 residues. CDR3 coding DNA: TGTGCCAGCAGTGAGGGGACAGGGTTGCTTGGCTACACCTTC. Protein product: CASSEGTGLLGYTF.

The chain is built from TRBV5-6 and TRBJ2-5; 8 nucleotides line up with TRBD1. The CDR3 consists of 13 residues. Unmatched junction bases numbered 2, after V lost 4 bases and J lost 3 bases. Germline values: CDR1 SGHDT, CDR2 YYEEEE. The CDR3 loop reads CASSLTGEETQYF. CDR3 coding DNA: TGTGCCAGCAGCCTGACAGGGGAAGAGACCCAGTACTTC.

The chain recombines TRBV11-3 with TRBJ2-3, with D tentatively TRBD2 (6 bases). From germline, CDR1 is SGHNT and CDR2 YENEEA. This CDR3 has 17 residues. V was shortened by 2 bases and J by 3 bases, with 18 bases between the two germline ends. The CDR3 nucleotides are TGTGCCAGCAGCTTACACGCGGCGGGGCCGATTACAGATACGCAGTATTTT. Translation: CASSLHAAGPITDTQYF.

The chain combines TRBV25-1 with TRBJ2-2, with 9 bases that match TRBD1. CDR1 is MGHDK, CDR2 SYGVNS, per germline. CDR3 length: 16 residues. The ends lost 1 base at V and 6 bases at J; junction bases unmatched: 6. CDR3 DNA sequence: TGTGCCAGCAGTGAATTTGGGACAGGGTGGTCCGGGGAGCTGTTTTTT. Protein: CASSEFGTGWSGELFF.

V gene TRBV27 combines with J gene TRBJ2-3, with D maybe TRBD2 (6 bases). V dropped 0 bases and J dropped 1 base, with 11 bases sitting between them. The CDR3 contains 16 residues. The germline gives CDR1 MNHEY, CDR2 SMNVEV (reference sequence). This CDR3 reads CASSLSPGDGTDTQYF. In DNA, the CDR3 is TGTGCCAGCAGTTTATCTCCGGGAGACGGCACAGATACGCAGTATTTT.

This rearrangement joins TRBV5-4 to TRBJ2-7; no clear D gene. Between the trimmed V and J ends, which lost 0 bases and 4 bases, there was a span of 20 bases. This CDR3 comprises 17 residues. Germline CDR1 is SGHNT and CDR2 is YYREEE (reference sequence). The CDR3, as DNA: TGTGCCAGCAGCTTGGTTGGGCCTACCACCCTCAAATACGAGCAGTACTTC. Protein sequence: CASSLVGPTTLKYEQYF.

This clone was seen just once. The gene calls are TRBV6-4 and TRBJ2-1, with TRBD1 as a possible D gene (5 bases). V shed 5 bases and J shed 6 bases, with 17 bases lying between them. This CDR3 is built from 15 residues. CDR1 is MRHNA, CDR2 SNTAGT, per germline. CDR3 sequence: CASSPWGDGSNEQFF. Written as DNA, the CDR3 is TGTGCCAGCAGTCCATGGGGCGATGGTTCCAATGAGCAGTTCTTC.

This sequence joins TRBV4-1 and TRBJ2-7; 13 bases agree with TRBD2. V was clipped by 4 bases and J by 2 bases; unmatched bases: 5. Germline V gene data show CDR1 as MGHRA and CDR2 as YSYEKL. This CDR3 is built from 16 residues. The CDR3 region has the DNA TGCGCCAGCAGCCCCAAACTAGCGGGAGGGCCCTACGAGCAGTACTTC. Amino acid sequence: CASSPKLAGGPYEQYF.

As for this clone: In the same sample, other DNA sequences code for this CDR3. The genes are TRBV18 and TRBJ1-2; maybe TRBD1 (5 bases). The CDR3 spans 14 residues. Trimming removed 2 bases from V and 2 bases from J, with 9 bases in between. Germline V gene lookup returns CDR1 KGHSH and CDR2 LQKENI. The CDR3: CASSPGAANYGYTF. DNA for the CDR3: TGTGCCAGCTCACCAGGGGCAGCCAACTATGGCTACACCTTC.

This rearrangement joins TRBV29-1 to TRBJ1-2; D call uncertain. The CDR3 has 11 amino acids. Trimming removed 3 bases from V and 4 bases from J, with 6 bases in between. Germline values: CDR1 SQVTM, CDR2 ANQGSEA. The CDR3 sequence is CSVDLSYGYTF. The CDR3 bases are TGCAGCGTTGACCTTTCCTATGGCTACACCTTC.

The chain links TRBV5-1 to TRBJ2-5; TRBD1 matches 8 bases. Germline loops: CDR1 SGHRS, CDR2 YFSETQ. The V and J ends lost 0 bases and 4 bases, in that order; junction bases with no gene match: 5. CDR3 size: 15 residues. This CDR3 is CASSLVTGAGETQYF. In DNA, the CDR3 is TGCGCCAGCAGCTTGGTGACAGGGGCAGGAGAGACCCAGTACTTC.

This clone was picked up one time. The chain joins TRBV6-5 to TRBJ1-1, with a weak D call TRBD1 (6 bases). Germline lookup yields CDR1 MNHEY and CDR2 SVGAGI. This CDR3 spans 14 amino acids. Between the trimmed V and J ends, which lost 7 bases and 5 bases, there was a span of 17 bases. This chain's CDR3 is CASTTGGGQTEAFF. Written as DNA, the CDR3 is TGTGCCAGCACCACGGGCGGGGGGCAGACTGAAGCTTTCTTT.

In this sample, this clone turned up a few times. The V call is TRBV9, the J call TRBJ2-1; TRBD1 might be the D (6 bases). The CDR3 length is 12 residues. Germline V gives CDR1 SGDLS, CDR2 YYNGEE. The V and J ends lost 3 bases and 5 bases respectively, with 6 bases between them. CDR3 amino acids: CASSGQDNEQFF. The CDR3 nucleotides read TGTGCCAGCAGCGGACAGGACAATGAGCAGTTCTTC.

This rearrangement joins TRBV27 to TRBJ2-7, with 8 bases aligning to TRBD1. The CDR3 spans 13 residues. Germline V gives CDR1 MNHEY, CDR2 SMNVEV (reference sequence). V gave up 4 bases and J gave up 4 bases; unmatched junction bases: 3. CDR3 bases: TGTGCCAGCAGTTACAGGGGGATGTACGAGCAGTACTTC. Translated: CASSYRGMYEQYF.

The rearrangement uses TRBV5-1 and TRBJ1-1; the match to TRBD1 covers 7 bases. CDR1 and CDR2 (germline): SGHRS, YFSETQ. The CDR3 covers 15 residues. The junction had 14 bases not matched to a gene; V was cut back by 7 bases and J by 5 bases. CDR3 region: CASSPGPGQNTEAFF. The CDR3 region has the DNA TGCGCCAGCTCCCCGGGACCGGGACAGAATACTGAAGCTTTCTTT.

The V gene is TRBV2, the J gene TRBJ2-1; 8 positions agree with TRBD2. Germline CDR1 reads SNHLY; CDR2 reads FYNNEI. V shed 7 bases, J shed 9 bases, and the junction held 8 bases outside the gene matches. The CDR3 has 13 residues. CDR3 residues: CASKEREMGEQFF. As DNA, the CDR3 is TGTGCCAGCAAGGAGCGGGAGATGGGTGAGCAGTTCTTC.